One sample yielded the 21 T cell receptor beta chains listed below, sequenced in a study of beta chain features in type 1 diabetes. Since all of the isolated RNA was reverse transcribed, expressed TCRB transcripts were what got sequenced. Here immunoSEQ multiplex PCR was the method, and the copy in TCRdb shows in-frame clones only, minus some. Here the sample spans hundreds of thousands of clones, roughly 15% being singletons. The specimen sequenced was naive CD4+ T cells from blood. The receptors come from a man aged 18 to 29 in good health.

The V and J genes are TRBV5-4 and TRBJ2-5; perhaps TRBD1 as D (6 bases). The length of the CDR3 is 16 residues. In germline, CDR1 is SGHNT, CDR2 YYREEE (reference sequence). V gave up 0 bases and J gave up 4 bases, with 16 bases separating them. CDR3 region: CASSLERGNKIETQYF. The CDR3 DNA sequence: TGTGCCAGCAGCTTGGAGAGGGGGAACAAGATAGAGACCCAGTACTTC.

The chain uses TRBV6-1 and TRBJ2-1; D is perhaps TRBD1 (6 bases). In germline, CDR1 is MNHNS, CDR2 SASEGT. The CDR3 length is 14 residues. Trimming stripped 2 bases from V and 8 bases from J, with 13 bases between. CDR3 sequence: CASSEQWWGHEQFF. The CDR3 region has the DNA TGTGCCAGCAGTGAACAATGGTGGGGGCATGAGCAGTTCTTC.

The genes are TRBV28 and TRBJ2-7; D not certain. V shed 2 bases and J shed 3 bases, with 8 bases lying between them. Germline assignment: CDR1 MDHEN and CDR2 SYDVKM. This CDR3 region has 13 residues. The CDR3 loop is CASSLVGNYEQYF. The CDR3 DNA follows: TGTGCCAGCAGTTTAGTTGGGAACTACGAGCAGTACTTC.

This clone occurred a few times. This chain connects TRBV7-2 to TRBJ1-3, with no clear D. The CDR3 extends over 15 amino acids. V was shortened by 2 bases and J by 0 bases, with 8 bases between the two germline ends. Germline-derived CDR1 and CDR2 are SGHTA and FQGNSA. In DNA form, the CDR3 reads TGTGCCAGCAGCTTACAGACCTTCTCTGGAAACACCATATATTTT. Amino acids: CASSLQTFSGNTIYF. Combining the CDR3 with reference TRBV7-2 and TRBJ1-3 gives the whole variable domain GAGVSQSPSNKVTEKGKDVELRCDPISGHTALYWYRQSLGQGLEFLIYFQGNSAPDKSGLPSDRFSAERTGGSVSTLTIQRTQQEDSAVYLCASSLQTFSGNTIYFGEGSWLTVV.

The table lists this clone with a few counts. This sequence joins TRBV7-2 and TRBJ2-7, with no clear D. Trimming stripped 4 bases from V and 0 bases from J, with 10 bases between. The CDR3 covers 14 residues. CDR1 is SGHTA and CDR2 is FQGNSA in the germline V gene. CDR3 in DNA: TGTGCCAGCAGCTCTCAGTTTGTCTCCTACGAGCAGTACTTC. As protein: CASSSQFVSYEQYF.

This clone was detected only a few times. This chain joins TRBV21-1 and TRBJ2-3; no DNA check was done on the table's D call, TRBD2. TRBV21-1 is termed a pseudogene. The CDR3 runs to 15 residues. The CDR3 sequence: CASSKIRRFMDTQYF. CDR3 in DNA: TGTGCCAGCAGCAAGATTAGGAGATTTATGGATACGCAGTATTTT.

This clone was seen a few times. The chain couples TRBV28 to TRBJ1-4, with no clear D. From germline, CDR1 is MDHEN and CDR2 SYDVKM. The CDR3 contains 14 residues. Trimming cost V 4 bases and J 3 bases, with 9 bases left between them. For the CDR3, the DNA is TGTGCCAGCAGTTGGGAACCTTCTAATGAAAAACTGTTTTTT. It encodes CASSWEPSNEKLFF.

The chain is built from TRBV6-6 and TRBJ2-7, with D possibly TRBD1 on 6 matching bases. The CDR3 length is 12 residues. CDR1 is MNHNY and CDR2 is SVGAGI in the germline V gene (reference sequence). Trimming took off 4 bases at V and 4 bases at J, with 8 bases between the two ends. The CDR3 spells CASSSQGYEQYF. The CDR3, as DNA: TGTGCCAGCAGTTCACAGGGTTACGAGCAGTACTTC.

This clone was observed a few times. DNA for the CDR3: TGCGCCAGCATGCGAAGCTCTGGGGCCAACGTCCTGACTTTC. Amino acids: CASMRSSGANVLTF. The chain recombines TRBV5-1 with TRBJ2-6; D gene uncertain. Per germline, CDR1 SGHRS and CDR2 YFSETQ. Trimming left V 6 bases short and J 0 bases short, with 7 bases between. This CDR3 is built from 14 residues.

Details on this clone: Possible read error: a much larger clone is one base away. This chain connects TRBV7-6 to TRBJ2-5; D not certain. Between the trimmed V and J ends, which lost 3 bases and 1 base, there was a span of 0 bases. The CDR3 is made up of 11 amino acids. The germline V gene has CDR1 SGHVS and CDR2 FNYEAQ. CDR3 nucleotides: TGTGCCAGCAGCTTCCAAGAGACCCAGTACTTC. Translated: CASSFQETQYF.

The chain is built from TRBV10-3 and TRBJ2-4, with D uncertain. The length of the CDR3 is 13 residues. Trimming removed 3 bases at V and 4 bases at J, with 7 bases between. Germline CDR1 is ENHRY and CDR2 is SYGVKD. CDR3: CAISDHQKNIQYF. Here the CDR3 DNA reads TGTGCCATCAGTGACCACCAGAAAAACATTCAGTACTTC.

A few counts support this clone. V usage is TRBV4-3 and J usage is TRBJ2-7, with D perhaps assigned TRBD1 or TRBD2 (5 bases each). Germline V gives CDR1 LGHNA, CDR2 YSLEER. This CDR3 is built from 15 residues. V was shortened by 5 bases and J by 0 bases, with 14 bases between the two germline ends. The CDR3 bases are TGCGCCAGCAGCAAGGGTGGGGGATTCTCCTACGAGCAGTACTTC. Translation: CASSKGGGFSYEQYF.

CDR3 protein: CASIWLTASKETQYF. In DNA, the CDR3 is TGTGCCAGCATCTGGCTGACAGCGTCAAAAGAGACCCAGTACTTC. The genes are TRBV6-1 and TRBJ2-5; a weak D match, TRBD1 (5 bases). V was shortened by 7 bases and J by 3 bases, with 18 bases between the two germline ends. CDR1 and CDR2 (germline): MNHNS, SASEGT. The CDR3 covers 15 residues.

This clone came up a few times. The rearrangement links TRBV4-2 to TRBJ2-1; no clear D gene. Germline CDR1 reads LGHNA; CDR2 reads YNFKEQ. This CDR3 has 16 amino acids. V dropped 0 bases and J dropped 0 bases, with 9 bases sitting between them. The DNA for the CDR3 is TGTGCCAGCAGCCAAGATGAGCGCCTCTCCTACAATGAGCAGTTCTTC. This encodes CASSQDERLSYNEQFF.

This clone was picked up a small number of times. The V and J genes are TRBV7-2 and TRBJ2-7, with 8 positions matching TRBD1. The CDR3 loop spans 15 amino acids. CDR1 and CDR2 from the germline V gene are SGHTA and FQGNSA. V was pared by 5 bases and J by 1 base, with 7 bases of the junction left unmatched. CDR3 loop: CASSTTRQGSYEQYF. Written as DNA, the CDR3 is TGTGCCAGCAGCACGACCAGACAGGGGTCCTACGAGCAGTACTTC.

The table lists this clone with a few counts. V usage is TRBV7-2 and J usage is TRBJ1-4; 9 nucleotides align to TRBD1. Germline CDR1 reads SGHTA; CDR2 reads FQGNSA. The CDR3 is 14 residues long. The junction had 5 bases not matched to a gene; V was cut back by 4 bases and J by 8 bases. CDR3 bases: TGTGCCAGCAGCTCGACAGGGGGGCGGGAAAAACTGTTTTTT. It is translated as CASSSTGGREKLFF. The variable domain in full, with the rest retrieved from reference TRBV7-2 and TRBJ1-4, is GAGVSQSPSNKVTEKGKDVELRCDPISGHTALYWYRQSLGQGLEFLIYFQGNSAPDKSGLPSDRFSAERTGGSVSTLTIQRTQQEDSAVYLCASSSTGGREKLFFGSGTQLSVL.

The rearrangement links TRBV18 to TRBJ1-1; D is perhaps TRBD1 (6 bases). Per the germline V gene, CDR1 is KGHSH and CDR2 is LQKENI. The V end lost 8 bases, the J end lost 7 bases, and 17 bases lay between the germline ends. This CDR3 spans 13 amino acids. The chain's CDR3 is CASRGVGANEAFF. In nucleotides, the CDR3 is TGTGCCAGCCGAGGAGTGGGGGCCAATGAAGCTTTCTTT.

In its sample, this clone was seen a few times. The chain couples TRBV4-2 to TRBJ2-1; TRBD2 agrees at 15 bases. The CDR3 runs 17 residues. The V and J ends lost 3 bases and 4 bases, in that order; junction bases with no gene match: 4. Germline assignment: CDR1 LGHNA and CDR2 YNFKEQ. In nucleotides, the CDR3 is TGTGCCAGCAGCCAGGCCGGACTAGCGGGAGGGTACAATGAGCAGTTCTTC. It encodes CASSQAGLAGGYNEQFF.

This chain uses TRBV7-8 with TRBJ1-1; D is perhaps TRBD1 (5 bases). V was trimmed by 7 bases and J by 8 bases, leaving 23 bases between them. This CDR3 has 15 amino acids. CDR1 SGHVS and CDR2 FQNEAQ come from the germline V gene. CDR3 sequence: CASKAQGLSTAEAFF. CDR3 nucleotide sequence: TGTGCCAGCAAAGCCCAGGGCCTGTCCACTGCGGAAGCTTTCTTT.

In its sample, this clone was seen a few times. This chain links TRBV18 with TRBJ1-4; no clear D gene. Looked up from germline, CDR1 is KGHSH and CDR2 is LQKENI. Trimming cost V 5 bases and J 2 bases, with 15 bases left between them. There are 16 residues in the CDR3. CDR3 bases: TGTGCCAGCTCATCTCCCCTGAAGGCCACTAATGAAAAACTGTTTTTT. This sequence encodes CASSSPLKATNEKLFF.

The chain carries TRBV25-1 and TRBJ2-5, with TRBD1 matching over 10 bases. Germline CDR1 is MGHDK and CDR2 is SYGVNS. V was clipped by 5 bases and J by 9 bases; unmatched bases: 15. The CDR3 loop spans 16 amino acids. The CDR3 region has the DNA TGTGCCAGCAGTTTCCCCGGGACAGGGGACGTAGGGGCCCAGTACTTC. Amino acid sequence: CASSFPGTGDVGAQYF.